One and the same sample provided the 18 T cell receptor beta chains below, sequenced in a study of human T cells and chemical hapten exposure. Each CDR3 protein is one row after TCRdb ran MiXCR on the RACE reads. Seen here are 300,000 to 450,000 distinct CDR3 sequences, roughly 6% observed once, and the top ten hold over 6.5%. Time point specified: pre-sensitization, week 0. The sample's treatment: therapeutic diphenylcyclopropenone sensitization with weekly scalp DPC. The specimen comprised whole blood, sampled in connection with sensitization to the hapten diphenylcyclopropenone (DPC). The receptors were sampled from a woman under 30 with alopecia areata. Some clones in this sample may be carry-over from other donors' samples.

A remark on this clonotype: A read error may explain this, as a much larger clone is one base away. The chain joins TRBV27 to TRBJ2-3, with D perhaps given as TRBD1 or TRBD2 (5 bases each). Looked up from germline, CDR1 is MNHEY and CDR2 is SMNVEV (reference sequence). This CDR3 contains 14 residues. CDR3 sequence reads: CASGLTWDPDTQYF. DNA of the CDR3: TGTGCCAGCGGTTTAACTTGGGACCCAGATACGCAGTATTTT.

This clonotype was picked up many times. V usage is TRBV3-1 and J usage is TRBJ2-7, with 7 positions matching TRBD2. The CDR3 loop spans 16 amino acids. CDR1 is LGHDT and CDR2 is YNNKEL in the germline V gene (reference sequence). V gave up 2 bases and J gave up 6 bases; unmatched junction bases: 13. This CDR3 reads CASSQKLMLAVPEQYF. Written as DNA, the CDR3 is TGTGCCAGCAGCCAAAAACTCATGCTAGCGGTACCCGAGCAGTACTTC.

In this sample, this clonotype turned up a few times. The chain employs TRBV6-2 or TRBV6-3 and TRBJ1-2; D uncertain. Germline-derived CDR1 and CDR2 are MNHEY and SVGEGT. Trimming removed 6 bases from V and 4 bases from J, with 12 bases in between. The CDR3 totals 13 residues. The CDR3 spells CASRIGSLYGYTF. The CDR3 DNA follows: TGTGCCAGCAGGATCGGGAGTCTCTATGGCTACACCTTC.

The chain recombines TRBV28 with TRBJ1-4; D not resolved. The V end was cut by 2 bases, the J end by 0 bases, with 4 bases between. CDR3 size: 14 residues. Germline assignment: CDR1 MDHEN and CDR2 SYDVKM. Here the CDR3 DNA reads TGTGCCAGCAGTTTACACACAACTAATGAAAAACTGTTTTTT. This encodes CASSLHTTNEKLFF.

A few counts support this clonotype. The gene calls are TRBV5-1 and TRBJ1-1; D is uncertain. The germline CDR1 and CDR2 sequences are SGHRS and YFSETQ. V was pared by 2 bases and J by 0 bases, with 20 bases between. The CDR3 sequence is 18 residues long. The CDR3 loop is CASSFVARTLRLNTEAFF. The CDR3 coding sequence is TGCGCCAGCAGCTTTGTCGCTAGGACCCTGAGATTGAACACTGAAGCTTTCTTT.

There are many counts of this clonotype. The chain is built from TRBV18 and TRBJ1-1, with 8 bases fitting TRBD1. The J segment lost 1 base and the V segment lost 4 bases, leaving 14 bases of the junction unmatched. This CDR3 has 18 residues. Germline CDR1 reads KGHSH; CDR2 reads LQKENI. CDR3 sequence: CASSLETTGGASNTEAFF. The CDR3 DNA reads TGTGCCAGCTCACTAGAAACTACAGGGGGGGCCTCGAACACTGAAGCTTTCTTT.

The sample holds many counts of this clonotype. The rearrangement links TRBV12-3 or TRBV12-4 to TRBJ1-2, with D hard to call. The CDR3 contains 13 residues. V lost 1 base, J lost 3 bases, and 6 bases lay in between. In DNA, the CDR3 is TGTGCCAGCAGTTTAGACACAGACTATGGCTACACCTTC. This encodes CASSLDTDYGYTF.

This clonotype occurred a few times. The chain combines TRBV6-2 or TRBV6-3 with TRBJ1-1; 8 nucleotides match TRBD1. V trimming: 4 bases; J trimming: 0 bases; junction bases outside the gene matches: 7. Per the germline V gene, CDR1 is MNHEY and CDR2 is SVGEGT. The CDR3 sequence is 16 residues long. The CDR3 region is CASSWPGQVLNTEAFF. CDR3 DNA: TGTGCCAGCAGTTGGCCGGGACAGGTGCTGAACACTGAAGCTTTCTTT.

The V gene is TRBV6-1, the J gene TRBJ1-4; possible D gene TRBD1, 6 bases. V shed 8 bases and J shed 3 bases, with 25 bases lying between them. Germline-derived CDR1 and CDR2 are MNHNS and SASEGT. The CDR3 is 18 residues long. The CDR3, as DNA: TGTGCCAGCTCAGGTGGCAGGGGCCCCCGGAGGCCTAATGAAAAACTGTTTTTT. This encodes CASSGGRGPRRPNEKLFF.

This clonotype was counted only a few times. J is TRBJ1-4 and V is TRBV7-9; 7 nucleotides match TRBD1. With V trimmed by 5 bases and J by 1 base, 4 bases remained unmatched. Germline-derived CDR1 and CDR2 are SEHNR and FQNEAQ (reference sequence). The CDR3 totals 15 residues. CDR3: CASSARQGTNEKLFF. The CDR3 nucleotides read TGTGCCAGCAGCGCGCGACAGGGAACTAATGAAAAACTGTTTTTT. The variable domain in full, completed from reference TRBV7-9 and TRBJ1-4, reads DTGVSQNPRHKITKRGQNVTFRCDPISEHNRLYWYRQTLGQGPEFLTYFQNEAQLEKSRLLSDRFSAERPKGSFSTLEIQRTEQGDSAMYLCASSARQGTNEKLFFGSGTQLSVL.

This clonotype has ten or more counts. The chain employs TRBV9 and TRBJ2-3, with D perhaps given as TRBD1 or TRBD2 (5 bases each). The CDR3 runs to 13 residues. Trimming removed 3 bases from V and 2 bases from J, with 7 bases in between. The germline V gene encodes CDR1 SGDLS and CDR2 YYNGEE. The CDR3 protein is CASSAGATDTQYF. CDR3 DNA: TGTGCCAGCAGCGCCGGGGCCACAGATACGCAGTATTTT. Together with reference TRBV9 and TRBJ2-3, the CDR3 gives the full variable domain: DSGVTQTPKHLITATGQRVTLRCSPRSGDLSVYWYQQSLDQGLQFLIQYYNGEERAKGNILERFSAQQFPDLHSELNLSSLELGDSALYFCASSAGATDTQYFGPGTRLTVL.

This clonotype was found many times. The chain carries TRBV2 and TRBJ2-7, with TRBD2 identical over 7 bases. The trim removed 6 bases at V and 0 bases at J, leaving 8 bases unmatched. The CDR3 is 15 residues long. Germline V gene data show CDR1 as SNHLY and CDR2 as FYNNEI. The CDR3 DNA follows: TGTGCCAGCAGCCTAGGGGCTAGCGGCTCCTACGAGCAGTACTTC. This encodes CASSLGASGSYEQYF.

The chain combines TRBV5-1 with TRBJ2-3; D uncertain. V dropped 0 bases and J dropped 0 bases, with 14 bases sitting between them. The length of the CDR3 is 17 residues. CDR1 is SGHRS, CDR2 YFSETQ, per germline. The CDR3 loop reads CASSLAHVRTSTDTQYF. DNA for the CDR3: TGCGCCAGCAGCTTGGCCCACGTGAGAACTAGCACAGATACGCAGTATTTT.

This clonotype was counted ten times or more. The chain links TRBV5-1 to TRBJ1-5; D gene unclear. CDR1 is SGHRS and CDR2 is YFSETQ in the germline V gene. This CDR3 is 13 amino acids long. The germline V and J ends were trimmed by 0 bases and 5 bases, with 6 bases remaining between them. The CDR3 reads CASSLEVDQPQHF. CDR3 in DNA: TGCGCCAGCAGCTTGGAAGTAGATCAGCCCCAGCATTTT.

This clonotype came up many times. Compared with germline, one end of the junction differs, possibly owing to a read error. The chain recombines TRBV7-3 with TRBJ1-2; 7 nucleotides match TRBD1. The CDR3 has 14 amino acids. Per the germline V gene, CDR1 is SGHTA and CDR2 is FQGTGA. CDR3: CASSLTPRGYGYTF. Written as DNA, the CDR3 is TGTGCCAGCAGTTTAACGCCCAGGGGGTACGGCTACACCTTC.

This clonotype was seen a handful of times. This rearrangement joins TRBV6-4 to TRBJ2-3; 8 bases align to TRBD1. The V gene's germline CDR1 is MRHNA and CDR2 SNTAGT. The J segment lost 6 bases and the V segment lost 6 bases, leaving 8 bases of the junction unmatched. This CDR3 has 14 residues. CDR3 sequence: CASSPTGAEDTQYF. DNA of the CDR3: TGTGCCAGCAGCCCGACAGGGGCGGAGGATACGCAGTATTTT.

Ten or more counts support this clonotype. DNA of the CDR3: TGCGCCAGCAGCTTTGACGGGACGGCCACTGAAAAACTGTTTTTT. This translates into CASSFDGTATEKLFF. The J gene is TRBJ1-4, the V gene TRBV5-1; possible D gene TRBD1, 5 bases. The CDR3 is 15 residues long. From germline, CDR1 is SGHRS and CDR2 YFSETQ. The V and J ends lost 2 bases and 7 bases respectively, with 15 bases between them.

This clonotype was picked up many times. This sequence joins TRBV6-1 and TRBJ1-1; D remains unclear. The germline CDR1 and CDR2 sequences are MNHNS and SASEGT. The CDR3 is 10 amino acids. V lost 6 bases and J 5 bases, leaving 4 bases between the germline ends. In nucleotides, the CDR3 is TGTGCCAGCAGGTCAACTGAAGCTTTCTTT. Residues: CASRSTEAFF.